This TCR beta chain was sequenced during a study of T cells in Graves' hyperthyroidism and ophthalmopathy. V was clipped by 6 bases and J by 0 bases; unmatched bases: 13. Germline V CDR1 and CDR2: ENHRY, SYGVKD. The CDR3 length is 18 residues. Regions amplified from RNA transcripts were the TCR beta CDR3 regions. During a first-round RT-PCR of the TCR CDR3, the HTBI primer set was used. TCRdb re-derived calls from the multiplex PCR reads in MiXCR, one entry per CDR3 protein. The sample yields some 320,000 distinct CDR3 sequences, roughly 15% seen once. This clonotype has a handful of counts. The source is a woman in her forties with Graves' ophthalmopathy. Sample: blood. This chain joins TRBV10-3 and TRBJ2-1; 8 nucleotides line up with TRBD2. CDR3 nucleotide sequence: TGTGCCATCAGACCCTCGCACATAGCGGGGATCTCCTACAATGAGCAGTTCTTC. This codes for CAIRPSHIAGISYNEQFF.